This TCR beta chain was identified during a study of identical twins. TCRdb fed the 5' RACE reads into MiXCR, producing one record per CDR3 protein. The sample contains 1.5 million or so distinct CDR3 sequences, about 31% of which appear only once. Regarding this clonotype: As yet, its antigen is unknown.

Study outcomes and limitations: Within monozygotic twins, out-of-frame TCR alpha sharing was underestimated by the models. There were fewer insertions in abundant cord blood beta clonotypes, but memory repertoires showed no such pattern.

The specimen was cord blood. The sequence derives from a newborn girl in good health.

The CDR3 spells CASSSSHLAGELFF. CDR3 coding DNA: TGCGCCAGCAGCTCCAGTCATTTGGCCGGGGAGCTGTTTTTT. V and J are TRBV5-1 and TRBJ2-2; no reliable D call. V dropped 3 bases and J dropped 6 bases, with 12 bases sitting between them. The CDR3 runs 14 residues. Germline CDR1 and CDR2: SGHRS and YFSETQ.